The source of this T cell receptor (beta chain) is a study of cytomegalovirus exposure and HLA in healthy donors. This clone is a singleton in its sample. The antigen remains undetermined. Germline loops: CDR1 KGHSH, CDR2 LQKENI. V was pared by 3 bases and J by 7 bases, with 9 bases between. This CDR3 is built from 13 residues. Study conclusions and caveats: Immune exposure was documented only through CMV serostatus. Looking again later, the authors saw that most CMV-associated TCR beta chains seemed HLA-restricted.

13 Jbeta primers and 60 Vbeta primers were used for the PCR. Sequencing was performed with immunoSEQ multiplex PCR; in TCRdb, only in-frame clones are kept and a portion is missing. Of about 130,000 clones in the sample, 73% were seen once. Input material: PBMCs. The source is a man aged 60 to 69 in good health and CMV-seropositive. The rearrangement joins TRBV18 to TRBJ1-4; D gene unclear. The CDR3 is CASSPRQAEKLFF. CDR3 DNA: TGTGCCAGCTCACCCCGCCAGGCTGAAAAACTGTTTTTT. Supplemented by reference TRBV18 and TRBJ1-4, the full variable domain reads NAGVMQNPRHLVRRRGQEARLRCSPMKGHSHVYWYRQLPEEGLKFMVYLQKENIIDESGMPKERFSAEFPKEGPSILRIQQVVRGDSAAYFCASSPRQAEKLFFGSGTQLSVL.